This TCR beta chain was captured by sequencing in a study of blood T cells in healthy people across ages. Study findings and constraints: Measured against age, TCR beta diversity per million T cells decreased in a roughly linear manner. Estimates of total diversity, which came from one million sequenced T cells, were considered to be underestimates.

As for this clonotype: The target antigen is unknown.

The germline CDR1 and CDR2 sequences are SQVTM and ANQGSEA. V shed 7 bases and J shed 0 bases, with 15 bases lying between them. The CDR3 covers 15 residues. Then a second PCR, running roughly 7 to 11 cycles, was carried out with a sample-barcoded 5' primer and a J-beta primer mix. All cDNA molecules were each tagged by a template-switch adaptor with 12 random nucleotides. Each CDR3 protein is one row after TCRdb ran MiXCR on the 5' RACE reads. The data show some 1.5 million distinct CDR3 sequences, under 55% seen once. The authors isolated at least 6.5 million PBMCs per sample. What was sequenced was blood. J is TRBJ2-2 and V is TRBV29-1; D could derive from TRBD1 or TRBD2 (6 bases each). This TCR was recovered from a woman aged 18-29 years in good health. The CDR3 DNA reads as TGCAGCGCCGGGGGCGGGCACCCGAACACCGGGGAGCTGTTTTTT. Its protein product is CSAGGGHPNTGELFF.